The 25 T cell receptor beta chains listed next were all sequenced from one sample in a study of shared clonotypes between healthy human individuals. The naive CD8 fraction comprised CD45RO-negative cells positively selected for CCR7 and excluded terminally differentiated effector memory CD45RA+ cells. Profiled with immunoSEQ multiplex PCR; TCRdb holds only in-frame clones, not every one. Of about 2.1 million clones listed, 85% to 95% are singletons. The sequencing input was naive CD8+ T cells from PBMCs. These receptors were collected from a man aged 18 to 30 in good health. Some clones in this sample may be carry-over from other donors' samples.

The chain carries TRBV30 and TRBJ2-2, with D hard to call. The ends were cut back, 8 bases at V and 6 bases at J, with 10 bases in the middle. The CDR3 covers 11 residues. Looked up from germline, CDR1 is GTSNPN and CDR2 is SVGIG (reference sequence). The CDR3 bases are TGTGCCGAAGGTTGGGCCGGGGAGCTGTTTTTT. Translated: CAEGWAGELFF.

This clone was seen just once. The J gene is TRBJ2-7, the V gene TRBV27, with TRBD2 identical over 12 bases. V lost 6 bases to trimming and J lost 5 bases; unmatched junction nucleotides: 11. The V gene's germline CDR1 is MNHEY and CDR2 SMNVEV (reference sequence). The CDR3 runs to 16 residues. CDR3 sequence: CASRPILAGGLDEQYF. CDR3 nucleotide sequence: TGTGCCAGCAGGCCCATTCTAGCGGGAGGGCTGGACGAGCAGTACTTC.

On this clone itself: One end of the junction does not line up with germline, which may come from a read error. This CDR3 is also generated by other DNA sequences in the sample. The CDR3 sequence: CASSLENEQFF. CDR3 DNA: TGTGCCAGCAGTTTAGAGAATGAGCAGTTCTTC. This chain joins TRBV7-9 and TRBJ2-1; D gene unclear. The CDR3 consists of 11 residues. Germline CDR1 reads SEHNR; CDR2 reads FQNEAQ (reference sequence).

V usage is TRBV4-1 and J usage is TRBJ2-2, with TRBD1 matching 10 bases. The CDR3 has 16 residues. Germline trimming cut 4 bases from V and 7 bases from J; bases unmatched to any gene: 9. Germline V gene lookup returns CDR1 MGHRA and CDR2 YSYEKL. CDR3 in amino acids: CASSLVRDRGHGELFF. CDR3 nucleotides: TGCGCCAGCAGCCTAGTTAGGGACAGGGGTCACGGGGAGCTGTTTTTT.

The chain couples TRBV27 to TRBJ2-5, with a tentative D call TRBD1 (6 bases). With 5 bases removed from V and 4 bases from J, the gap between germline ends came to 17 bases. The CDR3 is 15 residues long. CDR1 and CDR2 (germline): MNHEY, SMNVEV (reference sequence). The CDR3 loop reads CASSPRDKPRETQYF. The CDR3 DNA is TGTGCCAGCAGTCCCAGGGACAAGCCAAGAGAGACCCAGTACTTC.

This rearrangement joins TRBV19 to TRBJ2-2; the D call may be TRBD1 or TRBD2 (6 bases each). The CDR3 contains 15 residues. The V gene's germline CDR1 is LNHDA and CDR2 SQIVND (reference sequence). Trimming shortened V by 7 bases and J by 4 bases, and 16 bases separated the two germline ends. CDR3 bases: TGTGCCAGTACCATCGGGGGCCTGGGCACCGGGGAGCTGTTTTTT. Its protein is CASTIGGLGTGELFF.

The chain is built from TRBV14 and TRBJ2-7; possible D gene TRBD1, 5 bases. Germline CDR1 and CDR2: SGHDN and FVKESK. This CDR3 is 14 amino acids long. V was shortened by 0 bases and J by 0 bases, with 6 bases between the two germline ends. CDR3 amino acids: CASSQDDSSYEQYF. CDR3 DNA: TGTGCCAGCAGCCAAGATGACAGCTCCTACGAGCAGTACTTC.

This chain's CDR3 is CASRPLGRGDSNQPQHF. CDR3 nucleotide sequence: TGTGCCAGCAGACCCTTGGGGCGAGGGGATAGCAATCAGCCCCAGCATTTT. The chain couples TRBV2 to TRBJ1-5; TRBD1 is a possible D gene (5 bases). V lost 6 bases and J 0 bases, leaving 18 bases between the germline ends. The CDR3 sequence is 17 residues long. Germline V lookup: CDR1 SNHLY, CDR2 FYNNEI.

The chain uses TRBV28 and TRBJ1-2; D is ambiguous. The CDR3 length is 14 residues. The germline V gene has CDR1 MDHEN and CDR2 SYDVKM. V was clipped by 5 bases and J by 0 bases, with 10 bases between them. CDR3 sequence: CASSPLLTNYGYTF. In DNA, the CDR3 is TGTGCCAGCAGTCCTCTTCTCACTAACTATGGCTACACCTTC.

This clone appeared a single time. The rearrangement joins TRBV28 to TRBJ2-1; 8 bases line up with TRBD2. The CDR3 contains 14 residues. Germline CDR1 MDHEN, CDR2 SYDVKM. The CDR3 coding sequence is TGTGCTTCTGGGGCGGGACTAGCCTACAATGAGCAGTTCTTC. Amino acids: CASGAGLAYNEQFF.

The table lists this clone with a count of one. The V call is TRBV25-1, the J call TRBJ2-7, with D uncertain. The V end was cut by 1 base, the J end by 3 bases, with 7 bases between. Germline assignment: CDR1 MGHDK and CDR2 SYGVNS. There are 13 residues in the CDR3. CDR3: CASSEFDGYEQYF. In DNA, the CDR3 is TGTGCCAGCAGTGAATTTGACGGCTACGAGCAGTACTTC.

This chain links TRBV4-1 with TRBJ2-7; D gene uncertain. CDR3 length: 15 residues. The germline V and J ends were trimmed by 1 base and 2 bases, with 12 bases remaining between them. Germline loops: CDR1 MGHRA, CDR2 YSYEKL. CDR3 protein: CASSQVVQGPYEQYF. DNA of the CDR3: TGCGCCAGCAGCCAAGTGGTCCAAGGGCCCTACGAGCAGTACTTC.

Turning to this clone: This sample also contains other DNA sequences that code for the same CDR3. The V and J genes are TRBV27 and TRBJ2-1; D perhaps matches TRBD2 (5 bases). From germline, CDR1 is MNHEY and CDR2 SMNVEV (reference sequence). V lost 2 bases to trimming and J lost 5 bases, with 10 bases between them. The CDR3 sequence is 14 residues long. CDR3 residues: CASSLLDLNNEQFF. For the CDR3, the DNA is TGTGCCAGCAGTTTACTGGACTTAAACAATGAGCAGTTCTTC.

The rearrangement uses TRBV4-2 and TRBJ2-7; D might be TRBD2 (6 bases). The CDR3 runs 15 residues. The V end was cut by 1 base, the J end by 3 bases, with 13 bases between. Germline V gene data show CDR1 as LGHNA and CDR2 as YNFKEQ. The CDR3 DNA is TGTGCCAGCAGCCAAGTAGGCGGGAAAGGCTACGAGCAGTACTTC. Its protein product is CASSQVGGKGYEQYF.

The CDR3 nucleotides are TGTGCCAGCAGCCCTCTCCTTCCCCGGGGGAGTGCCGGCGGCCAGCCCCAGCATTTT. It translates to CASSPLLPRGSAGGQPQHF. The rearrangement uses TRBV7-8 and TRBJ1-5; a possible D gene is TRBD1 (5 bases). Germline assignment: CDR1 SGHVS and CDR2 FQNEAQ. The CDR3 runs 19 residues. Trimming cost V 5 bases and J 7 bases, with 30 bases left between them.

The gene calls are TRBV7-9 and TRBJ2-7; possible D gene TRBD2, 6 bases. This CDR3 spans 16 amino acids. The V end lost 2 bases, the J end lost 2 bases, and 16 bases lay between the germline ends. CDR1 is SEHNR and CDR2 is FQNEAQ in the germline V gene (reference sequence). The CDR3 protein is CASSLTSLAEPYEQYF. The DNA for the CDR3 is TGTGCCAGCAGCTTAACGAGTTTAGCGGAACCCTACGAGCAGTACTTC.

V is TRBV5-6 and J is TRBJ1-1, with TRBD1 as a possible D gene (5 bases). CDR3 length: 14 amino acids. Germline CDR1 SGHDT, CDR2 YYEEEE. The V end was cut by 7 bases, the J end by 1 base, with 14 bases between. CDR3 in DNA: TGTGCCAGCCGCGCGGCGGGGCGGAACACTGAAGCTTTCTTT. Its protein is CASRAAGRNTEAFF.

The V gene is TRBV28, the J gene TRBJ2-2, with TRBD2 as a possible D gene (6 bases). CDR3 size: 12 residues. Germline V gene lookup returns CDR1 MDHEN and CDR2 SYDVKM. Trimming shortened V by 10 bases and J by 3 bases, and 9 bases separated the two germline ends. Here the CDR3 DNA reads TGTGCCACGTCGGGGGACACCGGGGAGCTGTTTTTT. Its protein is CATSGDTGELFF.

This sequence joins TRBV5-6 and TRBJ2-7; 9 nucleotides agree with TRBD1. J gave up 2 bases and V 4 bases, and 7 bases lay outside the gene matches. Germline V CDR1 and CDR2: SGHDT, YYEEEE. This CDR3 comprises 15 residues. The CDR3, as DNA: TGTGCCAGCAGCCTCACCGGGACAGGGACCTACGAGCAGTACTTC. Translation: CASSLTGTGTYEQYF.

This chain joins TRBV2 and TRBJ2-1; the D gene is possibly TRBD2 (7 bases). Germline loops: CDR1 SNHLY, CDR2 FYNNEI. This CDR3 is 15 amino acids long. V dropped 7 bases and J dropped 6 bases, with 19 bases sitting between them. The CDR3 DNA is TGTGCCAGCATTACCGCAGGGGAGGGTCTCAATGAGCAGTTCTTC. Protein sequence: CASITAGEGLNEQFF.

J is TRBJ2-7 and V is TRBV5-1; 8 nucleotides match TRBD1. The CDR3 loop spans 16 amino acids. Germline V CDR1 and CDR2: SGHRS, YFSETQ. Trimming cost V 6 bases and J 5 bases; bases outside gene matches: 16. DNA of the CDR3: TGCGCCAGCAAACTCCTAAAGTCGGACAGGGTTGACGAGCAGTACTTC. Translated, it gives CASKLLKSDRVDEQYF.

The CDR3 sequence: CASSRTGDYEQYF. The CDR3 bases are TGTGCCAGCAGTCGGACCGGAGACTACGAGCAGTACTTC. This chain joins TRBV27 and TRBJ2-7, with D unresolved. Trimming shortened V by 5 bases and J by 3 bases, and 11 bases separated the two germline ends. The CDR3 runs to 13 residues. Germline V gene lookup returns CDR1 MNHEY and CDR2 SMNVEV (reference sequence).

This chain links TRBV2 with TRBJ1-5, with TRBD1 as a possible D gene (6 bases). Germline V gene lookup returns CDR1 SNHLY and CDR2 FYNNEI. This CDR3 contains 14 residues. Between the trimmed V and J ends, which lost 6 bases and 5 bases, there was a span of 14 bases. CDR3 sequence (DNA): TGTGCCAGCAGGACGGACAGCGTGGATCAGCCCCAGCATTTT. The encoded protein is CASRTDSVDQPQHF.

The CDR3 sequence is CSAPSYNEQFF. The CDR3 region has the DNA TGCAGCGCCCCGTCCTACAATGAGCAGTTCTTC. V usage is TRBV29-1 and J usage is TRBJ2-1; D uncertain. The germline V gene has CDR1 SQVTM and CDR2 ANQGSEA. This CDR3 has 11 residues. Trimming stripped 7 bases from V and 1 base from J, with 5 bases between.

The chain has TRBV27 and TRBJ2-5, with D unresolved. Germline assignment: CDR1 MNHEY and CDR2 SMNVEV (reference sequence). With 5 bases removed from V and 2 bases from J, the gap between germline ends came to 9 bases. The CDR3 has 13 residues. CDR3 bases: TGTGCCAGCAGTCCAAGGGTACAAGAGACCCAGTACTTC. It is translated as CASSPRVQETQYF.